This T cell receptor (beta chain) was sequenced in a study of technical replicates of blood from a handful of donors. The length of the CDR3 is 11 residues. With 10 bases removed from V and 4 bases from J, the gap between germline ends came to 8 bases. From germline, CDR1 is MNHNY and CDR2 SVGAGI (reference sequence). Method: immunoSEQ multiplex PCR; TCRdb's copy keeps in-frame clones and lacks some. Among roughly 68,000 clones listed, around 94% were seen once. The specimen was T cells isolated from PBMCs. This chain connects TRBV6-6 to TRBJ2-1; no clear D. This receptor was identified in a human donor in good health. CDR3 DNA: TGTGCCACGGCGGCTTACAATGAGCAGTTCTTC. Encoded protein: CATAAYNEQFF.